This T cell receptor beta chain was recorded in a study of technical replicates of blood from a few donors. Per germline, CDR1 MNHNS and CDR2 SASEGT. Trimming cost V 0 bases and J 1 base, with 6 bases left between them. The CDR3 is 14 residues long. Repertoires were generated with immunoSEQ multiplex PCR, while TCRdb's copy carries only in-frame clones and drops some. The table lists approximately 90,000 clones, 95% of them singletons, with around 0.26% in the top ten. The source is a human donor in good health. This rearrangement joins TRBV6-1 to TRBJ1-1; no reliable D call. Sequencing was done on a sample of T cells isolated from PBMCs. CDR3 residues: CASSEATRNTEAFF. CDR3 sequence (DNA): TGTGCCAGCAGTGAAGCCACAAGGAACACTGAAGCTTTCTTT.